One and the same sample provided the 22 T cell receptor beta chains below, sequenced in a study of CD4 T cells in relation to SARS-CoV-2 and coronaviruses. Repertoires were generated with immunoSEQ multiplex PCR, while TCRdb's copy carries only in-frame clones and drops some. This sample yields approximately 20,000 clones, of which approximately 68% are seen a single time; more than 9.5% belongs to the top ten. Their specific antigens are unknown. Unexposed donor CD4+ T cells date from about 2011-2018, before the COVID-19 pandemic. Isolation of CD4+ T cells took place after less than 13 days in culture. Sequenced sample: CD4+ T cells from PBMCs, cultured in vitro. The source is a human donor in good health.

This sequence joins TRBV5-1 and TRBJ2-3; D is unclear. The V end was cut by 4 bases, the J end by 1 base, with 13 bases between. There are 15 residues in the CDR3. CDR1 and CDR2 from the germline V gene are SGHRS and YFSETQ. The CDR3 nucleotides read TGCGCCAGCAGCCCCCTCCAGTCAGGCACAGATACGCAGTATTTT. This translates into CASSPLQSGTDTQYF.

This clone was observed a single time. The chain has TRBV5-5 and TRBJ2-2; 11 nucleotides match TRBD2. With 4 bases clipped from V and 3 bases from J, the junction kept 5 bases outside the gene matches. In germline, CDR1 is SGHKS, CDR2 YYEKEE (reference sequence). This CDR3 has 16 residues. CDR3: CASSISGGAYTGELFF. The CDR3 coding sequence is TGTGCCAGCAGCATTAGCGGGGGGGCCTACACCGGGGAGCTGTTTTTT. Variable domain in full (rest from reference TRBV5-5 and TRBJ2-2): DAGVTQSPTHLIKTRGQQVTLRCSPISGHKSVSWYQQVLGQGPQFIFQYYEKEERGRGNFPDRFSARQFPNYSSELNVNALLLGDSALYLCASSISGGAYTGELFFGEGSRLTVL.

The chain combines TRBV5-1 with TRBJ1-4, with 11 bases identical to TRBD1. The V gene's germline CDR1 is SGHRS and CDR2 YFSETQ. V shed 5 bases and J 5 bases; nucleotides not matched to a gene: 8. The CDR3 runs to 16 residues. Here the CDR3 reads CASSIGTGGLNEKLFF. The CDR3 DNA follows: TGCGCCAGCAGTATCGGGACAGGGGGGTTGAATGAAAAACTGTTTTTT.

This clone appeared a few times. The chain has TRBV5-1 and TRBJ2-1; tentative D call: TRBD2 (7 bases). Between the trimmed V and J ends, which lost 4 bases and 0 bases, there was a span of 11 bases. The CDR3 is 15 amino acids. The germline gives CDR1 SGHRS, CDR2 YFSETQ. CDR3 loop: CASSPGGRSYNEQFF. The CDR3 DNA reads TGCGCCAGCAGCCCCGGGGGGCGCTCCTACAATGAGCAGTTCTTC.

The chain uses TRBV2 and TRBJ1-1; unclear D gene. Germline assignment: CDR1 SNHLY and CDR2 FYNNEI. CDR3 length equals 14 residues. Trimming took off 4 bases at V and 4 bases at J, with 13 bases between the two ends. CDR3 DNA: TGTGCCAGCAGTGGCTCCAATAGGCGCACTGAAGCTTTCTTT. Translated, it gives CASSGSNRRTEAFF.

V is TRBV29-1 and J is TRBJ2-5; 11 nucleotides agree with TRBD1. The CDR3 sequence is 13 residues long. The germline V gene encodes CDR1 SQVTM and CDR2 ANQGSEA. Trimming removed 5 bases from V and 5 bases from J; junction bases left unmatched: 4. CDR3 protein: CSVRTGGMETQYF. CDR3 bases: TGCAGCGTTAGGACAGGGGGCATGGAGACCCAGTACTTC. The entire variable domain, with the rest obtained from reference TRBV29-1 and TRBJ2-5, is as follows: SAVISQKPSRDICQRGTSLTIQCQVDSQVTMMFWYRQQPGQSLTLIATANQGSEATYESGFVIDKFPISRPNLTFSTLTVSNMSPEDSSIYLCSVRTGGMETQYFGPGTRLLVL.

The V and J genes are TRBV5-6 and TRBJ2-3; D tentatively reads TRBD1 or TRBD2 (6 bases each). Per the germline V gene, CDR1 is SGHDT and CDR2 is YYEEEE. The V end lost 0 bases, the J end lost 3 bases, and 11 bases lay between the germline ends. CDR3 size: 15 residues. The CDR3 loop is CASSLGGASTDTQYF. The CDR3 DNA is TGTGCCAGCAGCTTGGGGGGGGCTAGTACAGATACGCAGTATTTT.

The gene calls are TRBV5-1 and TRBJ1-6; no clear D. Germline V gene sequence: CDR1 SGHRS, CDR2 YFSETQ. The V end was cut by 0 bases, the J end by 4 bases, with 8 bases between. The CDR3 has 15 residues. The CDR3 sequence: CASSLGAEYNSPLHF. DNA of the CDR3: TGCGCCAGCAGCTTGGGGGCGGAATATAATTCACCCCTCCACTTT.

CDR3 sequence reads: CASSLTGYLGKLFF. CDR3 in DNA: TGTGCCAGCAGCTTGACAGGGTATTTGGGAAAACTGTTTTTT. The chain carries TRBV7-2 and TRBJ1-4, with 7 bases lining up with TRBD1. J was trimmed by 10 bases and V by 3 bases; bases with no gene match: 8. Germline V gene lookup returns CDR1 SGHTA and CDR2 FQGNSA. This CDR3 comprises 14 residues. Drawing the rest from reference TRBV7-2 and TRBJ1-4, the complete variable domain is GAGVSQSPSNKVTEKGKDVELRCDPISGHTALYWYRQSLGQGLEFLIYFQGNSAPDKSGLPSDRFSAERTGGSVSTLTIQRTQQEDSAVYLCASSLTGYLGKLFFGSGTQLSVL.

This sequence joins TRBV18 and TRBJ1-1; D remains unclear. Trimming stripped 5 bases from V and 3 bases from J, with 16 bases between. Germline V gene data show CDR1 as KGHSH and CDR2 as LQKENI. CDR3 length: 15 residues. This chain's CDR3 is CASSWRAGVDTEAFF. Written as DNA, the CDR3 is TGTGCCAGCTCATGGCGGGCGGGCGTGGACACTGAAGCTTTCTTT.

The chain is built from TRBV6-1 and TRBJ2-7; 9 nucleotides align to TRBD2. This CDR3 has 15 residues. The germline gives CDR1 MNHNS, CDR2 SASEGT. J gave up 0 bases and V 0 bases, and 0 bases lay outside the gene matches. CDR3 sequence (DNA): TGTGCCAGCAGTGAAGCACTAGCGGGCTCCTACGAGCAGTACTTC. Translated: CASSEALAGSYEQYF.

The chain couples TRBV28 to TRBJ1-4, with D unclear. The CDR3 is made up of 15 amino acids. Germline loops: CDR1 MDHEN, CDR2 SYDVKM. Between the trimmed V and J ends, which lost 1 base and 3 bases, there was a span of 9 bases. CDR3 residues: CASSLSSPPNEKLFF. CDR3 nucleotide sequence: TGTGCCAGCAGTTTATCCTCCCCCCCTAATGAAAAACTGTTTTTT.

This clone has just a few counts. The chain links TRBV19 to TRBJ2-1, with D possibly matching TRBD2 (6 bases). Germline CDR1 is LNHDA and CDR2 is SQIVND (reference sequence). The V end lost 2 bases, the J end lost 7 bases, and 18 bases lay between the germline ends. The CDR3 consists of 16 residues. CDR3 in DNA: TGTGCCAGTAGTATATTTAGCGGCCCCAAAAAGAATGAGCAGTTCTTC. Protein product: CASSIFSGPKKNEQFF.

The chain uses TRBV7-2 and TRBJ2-1, with 7 bases fitting TRBD2. The CDR3 totals 13 residues. Trimming at V came to 4 bases and at J to 6 bases, leaving 3 bases not matched to a gene. CDR1 and CDR2 from the germline V gene are SGHTA and FQGNSA. For the CDR3, the DNA is TGTGCCAGCAGCTCGGGACTAACCAATGAGCAGTTCTTC. Translation gives CASSSGLTNEQFF.

This clone was seen once. The chain carries TRBV4-3 and TRBJ2-1, with a possible D match to TRBD2 (5 bases). The CDR3 sequence is 17 residues long. Germline V gene lookup returns CDR1 LGHNA and CDR2 YSLEER. Trimming stripped 1 base from V and 0 bases from J, with 13 bases between. The CDR3 DNA reads TGCGCCAGCAGCCAAGGACTGAGGGCATACTCCTACAATGAGCAGTTCTTC. Translating it yields CASSQGLRAYSYNEQFF.

The chain employs TRBV27 and TRBJ1-1; D might be TRBD1 (5 bases). The CDR3 has 14 amino acids. Trimming left V 8 bases short and J 5 bases short, with 18 bases between. Germline assignment: CDR1 MNHEY and CDR2 SMNVEV (reference sequence). The CDR3 bases are TGTGCCAGCGCACCATCAAGGGGCGAAACTGAAGCTTTCTTT. Translating it yields CASAPSRGETEAFF.

The gene calls are TRBV6-1 and TRBJ2-1; 8 nucleotides line up with TRBD2. The junction had 14 bases not matched to a gene; V was cut back by 2 bases and J by 5 bases. The germline V gene has CDR1 MNHNS and CDR2 SASEGT. The CDR3 spans 18 residues. The CDR3 reads CASSERGLDGPKHNEQFF. Here the CDR3 DNA reads TGTGCCAGCAGTGAAAGGGGACTAGATGGACCGAAACACAATGAGCAGTTCTTC.

This chain links TRBV27 with TRBJ2-5; 7 bases match TRBD1. The germline gives CDR1 MNHEY, CDR2 SMNVEV (reference sequence). With 5 bases clipped from V and 1 base from J, the junction kept 4 bases outside the gene matches. There are 14 residues in the CDR3. The DNA for the CDR3 is TGTGCCAGCAGTCTAGGACAGGCCCAAGAGACCCAGTACTTC. It encodes CASSLGQAQETQYF.

The chain carries TRBV7-2 and TRBJ2-1; D may correspond to TRBD1 or TRBD2 (6 bases each). The CDR3 covers 14 residues. The V and J ends lost 5 bases and 4 bases respectively, with 12 bases between them. Germline V gives CDR1 SGHTA, CDR2 FQGNSA. For the CDR3, the DNA is TGTGCCAGCAGCGCGGGACATGGTTACAATGAGCAGTTCTTC. It specifies CASSAGHGYNEQFF.

This chain joins TRBV3-1 (or the pseudogene TRBV3-2) and TRBJ2-1; D not certain. V lost 0 bases and J lost 12, with 15 bases in between. CDR3 length: 14 amino acids. Germline V gene lookup returns CDR1 LGHDT and CDR2 YNNKEL (reference sequence). CDR3 coding DNA: TGTGCCAGCAGCCAAGAACGTGGGCTAAGTAGGCAGTTCTTC. Translated: CASSQERGLSRQFF.

J is TRBJ2-7 and V is TRBV7-9; TRBD1 aligns across 9 bases. V lost 3 bases, J lost 4 bases, and 10 bases stayed unmatched. The CDR3 is 16 amino acids. Looked up from germline, CDR1 is SEHNR and CDR2 is FQNEAQ (reference sequence). The DNA for the CDR3 is TGTGCCAGCAGCTTCCCTAGTGGGACAGGGTCTTACGAGCAGTACTTC. Its protein is CASSFPSGTGSYEQYF.

This chain uses TRBV7-9 with TRBJ2-5; D is perhaps TRBD1 (5 bases). CDR3 size: 15 residues. V lost 4 bases, J lost 4 bases, and 16 bases lay in between. CDR1 SEHNR and CDR2 FQNEAQ come from the germline V gene (reference sequence). CDR3 sequence: CASSYHLAGRETQYF. CDR3 in DNA: TGTGCCAGCAGCTACCACCTCGCAGGGCGAGAGACCCAGTACTTC.